The sequence of this T cell receptor (beta chain) was determined in a study of long-term antiretroviral therapy in people with HIV. Notes on this clone: Antigen unknown.

Trimming stripped 5 bases from V and 5 bases from J, with 13 bases between. The CDR3 has 13 amino acids. Per germline, CDR1 LNHDA and CDR2 SQIVND (reference sequence). With survey level as its setting, the immunoSEQ assay was v3.0. Here immunoSEQ multiplex PCR was the method, and the copy in TCRdb shows in-frame clones only, minus some. In the table there are approximately 18,000 clones, around 77% of which are singletons. Study findings and constraints: Relative to transplant donor controls, diversity remained lower despite increasing after ART. Pre-ART clonal expansion yielded clones that dominated the repertoire at all time points. Blood, drawn from the mid-2000s to the late 2010s, may reflect older ART regimens.

This TCR was recovered from a woman in her thirties or forties with HIV. This rearrangement joins TRBV19 to TRBJ2-7; tentatively, D is TRBD1 (6 bases). The sample was unsorted PBMCs, taken 2.3 years after starting antiretroviral therapy. This CDR3 is CASSARRTDEQYF. CDR3 DNA sequence: TGTGCCAGTAGTGCTCGGAGGACAGACGAGCAGTACTTC.